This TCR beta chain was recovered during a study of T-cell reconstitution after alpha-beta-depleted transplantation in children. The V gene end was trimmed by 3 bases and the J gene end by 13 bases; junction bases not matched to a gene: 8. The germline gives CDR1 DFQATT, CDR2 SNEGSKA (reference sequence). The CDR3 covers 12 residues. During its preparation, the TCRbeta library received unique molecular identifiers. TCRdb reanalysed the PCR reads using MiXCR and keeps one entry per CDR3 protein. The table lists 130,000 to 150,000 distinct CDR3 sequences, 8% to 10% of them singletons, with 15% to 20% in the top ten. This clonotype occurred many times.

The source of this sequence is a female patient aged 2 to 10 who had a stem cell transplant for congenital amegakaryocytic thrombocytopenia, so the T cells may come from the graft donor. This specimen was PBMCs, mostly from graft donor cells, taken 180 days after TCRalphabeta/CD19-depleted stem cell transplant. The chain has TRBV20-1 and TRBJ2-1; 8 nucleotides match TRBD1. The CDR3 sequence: CSARTRTGSQFF. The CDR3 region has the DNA TGCAGTGCTAGGACCCGGACAGGGAGCCAGTTCTTC.